A selection of T cell receptor beta chains follows, all from one sample in a study of CD8 T cells in Susac syndrome. TCRdb passed the immunoSEQ multiplex PCR reads through MiXCR, listing each CDR3 protein once. Of approximately 140,000 distinct CDR3 sequences listed, 94% were seen once; the top ten hold 0.25% to 0.3%. The sequencing input was CD8+ T cells from PBMCs. The receptors shown here come from a human donor in good health. Each CDR3 is given with its conserved first and last residue. D genes are given only for firm matches. Size is omitted from some rows. Given values are once, few, many or a class for expanded clones.

>NA|TRBJ2-1|NA|TRBV5-1
TGCGCCAGCAGCTTGGAACAGTACAATGAGCAGTTCTTC
CASSLEQYNEQFF
>NA|TRBJ1-2|NA|TRBV2
TGTGCCAGCATCGGATGGACCGGGGGTGGCTACACCTTC
CASIGWTGGGYTF
>NA|TRBJ1-1|NA|TRBV29-1
TGCAGCGTGGAATCGAACACTGAAGCTTTCTTT
CSVESNTEAFF
>NA|TRBJ2-1|NA|TRBV5-6
TGTGCCAGCGGGGTGGGGAGGTGGAATGAGCAGTTCTTC
CASGVGRWNEQFF
>NA|TRBJ2-7|TRBD1|TRBV12-3/TRBV12-4
TGTGCCAGCAGCCATTCAGGGGGTCTCTCCTACGAGCAGTACTTC
CASSHSGGLSYEQYF
>once|TRBJ2-3|NA|TRBV2
TGTGCCAGCAGAGCGGAGGGCCACTCGGCAGATACGCAGTATTTT
CASRAEGHSADTQYF
>NA|TRBJ1-1|NA|TRBV4-2
TGTGCCAGCAGCCAAGAACAGGTGGGCACTGAAGCTTTCTTT
CASSQEQVGTEAFF
>NA|TRBJ1-1|TRBD1|TRBV5-4
TGTGCCAGCAGCTTGCCCGACAGGGGGGACACTGAAGCTTTCTTT
CASSLPDRGDTEAFF
>NA|TRBJ2-1|NA|TRBV4-3
TGCGCCAGCAGCCAAGATCGGAGCTCCTACAATGAGCAGTTCTTC
CASSQDRSSYNEQFF
>NA|TRBJ2-3|TRBD2|TRBV4-1
TGCGCCAGCAGTCACACACTAGCGGGAGGTAACACAGATACGCAGTATTTT
CASSHTLAGGNTDTQYF
>NA|TRBJ2-7|TRBD2|TRBV3-1
TGTGCCAGCAGCCAGACGACTAGCGGGATATCCTACGAGCAGTACTTC
CASSQTTSGISYEQYF
>NA|TRBJ1-1|NA|TRBV20-1
TGCAGTGCTAGAGTCCTGGGTGACACTGAAGCTTTCTTT
CSARVLGDTEAFF
>NA|TRBJ2-7|NA|TRBV7-9
TGTGCCAGCAGCTTGGGGGGCGGGAAGTCCTACGAGCAGTACTTC
CASSLGGGKSYEQYF
>once|TRBJ2-1|TRBD2|TRBV29-1
TGCAGCGTTTTCTCTAGCGGGTACAATGAGCAGTTCTTC
CSVFSSGYNEQFF
>once|TRBJ2-4|NA|TRBV28
TGTGCCAGCAGTTTTAGGACAGAGATAACTCAGTACTTC
CASSFRTEITQYF
>NA|TRBJ1-5|NA|TRBV5-4
TGTGCCAGCAGCCTTCAGGGCAGTACGAATCAGCCCCAGCATTTT
CASSLQGSTNQPQHF
>NA|TRBJ1-2|NA|TRBV23-1
TGCGCCAGCAGATCTCTAGGGGAGTTCTATGGCTACACCTTC
CASRSLGEFYGYTF
>NA|TRBJ2-3|TRBD2|TRBV15
TGTGCCACCAGCAGAGATCCGGGGGGGGCAACAGATACGCAGTATTTT
CATSRDPGGATDTQYF
>NA|TRBJ2-7|TRBD1|TRBV4-3
TGCGCCAGCAGCCTTCTCTCCAACAGGGGCGAGCAGTACTTC
CASSLLSNRGEQYF
>NA|TRBJ2-1|TRBD2|TRBV14
TGTGCCAGCAGCCAAGTCCTAGCGGGAGAGTGGGGGCACAATGAGCAGTTCTTC
CASSQVLAGEWGHNEQFF
>NA|TRBJ2-3|TRBD2|TRBV3-1
TGTGCCAGCAGCCCGGGACTAGGGGGATATACGCAGTATTTT
CASSPGLGGYTQYF
>NA|TRBJ2-3|NA|TRBV3-1
TGTGCCAGCAGCCCACCGGCAGATACGCAGTATTTT
CASSPPADTQYF
>NA|TRBJ2-3|NA|TRBV29-1
TGCAGCGTTGGCTTAGCCCTACCCGCAGATACGCAGTATTTT
CSVGLALPADTQYF
>NA|TRBJ1-1|TRBD1|TRBV12-3/TRBV12-4
TGTGCCAGCAGTCACAAGGGGGCGCCTTCGATGAACACTGAAGCTTTCTTT
CASSHKGAPSMNTEAFF
>NA|TRBJ2-7|TRBD2|TRBV30
TGTGCCTGGACGTGGACTAGCGGGAGTTACGAGCAGTACTTC
CAWTWTSGSYEQYF
>NA|TRBJ1-1|NA|TRBV6-2/TRBV6-3
TGTGCCAGCAGTTATGGGGGGTTGGTGACTGAAGCTTTCTTT
CASSYGGLVTEAFF
>NA|TRBJ2-3|NA|TRBV20-1
TGCAGTGCTAGAGCCCCTGATTCCTCGGCTAGCGTTTGGGATACGCAGTATTTT
CSARAPDSSASVWDTQYF
>NA|TRBJ2-3|NA|TRBV9
TGTGCCAGCAGCGCCCCCTTGACAGCCGATACGCAGTATTTT
CASSAPLTADTQYF
>once|TRBJ2-5|NA|TRBV28
TGTGCCAGCAGCTCACCCCCCAGGGACCCCCAAGAGACCCAGTACTTC
CASSSPPRDPQETQYF
>NA|TRBJ2-1|NA|TRBV2
TGTGCCAGCAGTGAGGGTCCGGGGGCCTACAATGAGCAGTTCTTC
CASSEGPGAYNEQFF
>once|TRBJ2-5|TRBD1|TRBV24-1
TGTGCCACCAGTGAAAGGACAGGGGGCTTTGAGACCCAGTACTTC
CATSERTGGFETQYF
>NA|TRBJ2-7|NA|TRBV20-1
TGCAGTGCTAGATCTACGGGAGCGGACGAGCAGTACTTC
CSARSTGADEQYF
>NA|TRBJ2-7|NA|TRBV6-2/TRBV6-3
TGTGCCAGCGCCCCGGCCCTTAGGGAGCAGTACTTC
CASAPALREQYF
>NA|TRBJ2-5|TRBD2|TRBV9
TGTGCCAGCAGCGCGGGGGGTCAGGGAGAGACCCAGTACTTC
CASSAGGQGETQYF
>NA|TRBJ2-1|TRBD2|TRBV3-1
TGTGCCAGCAGCCAAGACGGACTAGCGTGGAATGAGCAGTTCTTC
CASSQDGLAWNEQFF
>NA|TRBJ2-1|NA|TRBV11-2
TGTGCCAGCAGCTTAGAGGCGGATGAGCAGTTCTTC
CASSLEADEQFF
>NA|TRBJ2-7|TRBD2|TRBV20-1
TGCAGTGCATCGGGACTAGCGGGAGTATTCGCCCACGAGCAGTACTTC
CSASGLAGVFAHEQYF
>NA|TRBJ2-7|NA|TRBV7-9
TGTGCCAGCAGCTTAATCGTTCCCGAGCAGTACTTC
CASSLIVPEQYF
>once|TRBJ2-2|TRBD2|TRBV4-3
TGCGCCAGCAGCCAAGATTTCAGGATAGCGGGAGACGGGGAGCTGTTTTTT
CASSQDFRIAGDGELFF
>NA|TRBJ2-7|TRBD2|TRBV9
TGTGCCAGCAGCGTAGGGTCTAGCGGGTCCTACGAGCAGTACTTC
CASSVGSSGSYEQYF
>once|TRBJ2-1|TRBD2|TRBV3-1
TGTGCCAGCAGCCAAGTATGGGGCGGGAGCTCCTACAATGAGCAGTTCTTC
CASSQVWGGSSYNEQFF
>NA|TRBJ2-1|TRBD2|TRBV4-3
TGCGCCAGCAGCCAAGTCGGGATAGCGGGAGGGCCGAATGAGCAGTTCTTC
CASSQVGIAGGPNEQFF
>NA|TRBJ1-1|NA|TRBV5-1
TGCGCCAGCAGCTTGGAGCGGGGTAGCACTGAAGCTTTCTTT
CASSLERGSTEAFF
>NA|TRBJ2-3|NA|TRBV9
TGTGCCAGCAGCGTAGGGGGGAGCGCAGATACGCAGTATTTT
CASSVGGSADTQYF
>NA|TRBJ2-7|NA|TRBV4-1
TGCGCCAGCAGCCACATGGATGGAACTGGCAGCTCCTACGAGCAGTACTTC
CASSHMDGTGSSYEQYF
>once|TRBJ1-1|NA|TRBV7-9
TGTGCCAGCAGCCCGACACGAAACACTGAAGCTTTCTTT
CASSPTRNTEAFF
>NA|TRBJ2-7|TRBD1|TRBV4-2
TGTGCCAGCAGCCAGGTACCCGGGACAGTAAACTACGAGCAGTACTTC
CASSQVPGTVNYEQYF
>once|TRBJ2-1|TRBD1|TRBV15
TGTGCCACCAGCAGAGAACTGTCCCCCGGGACAGGTGGGTATGAGCAGTTCTTC
CATSRELSPGTGGYEQFF
>NA|TRBJ2-1|TRBD1|TRBV7-9
TGTGCCAGCAGCAGTCCGGGACAGGGGAGCAATGAGCAGTTCTTC
CASSSPGQGSNEQFF
>NA|TRBJ2-7|NA|TRBV29-1
TGCAGCGTGGGAGGGGGACAGCGATCCTACGAGCAGTACTTC
CSVGGGQRSYEQYF
>many|TRBJ2-7|NA|TRBV27
TGTGCCAGCAGCTTAGGGGGCGAGCAGTACTTC
CASSLGGEQYF
>once|TRBJ2-5|NA|TRBV7-9
TGTGCCAGCAGCTTACTCACAGGGTATGAGGAGACCCAGTACTTC
CASSLLTGYEETQYF
>NA|TRBJ2-7|NA|TRBV19
TGTGCCAGTAGTATTTCCGGGACAATAGACGAGCAGTACTTC
CASSISGTIDEQYF
>NA|TRBJ2-1|NA|TRBV4-1
TGCGCCAGCAGCCACCACGAGGGTGAGCAGTTCTTC
CASSHHEGEQFF